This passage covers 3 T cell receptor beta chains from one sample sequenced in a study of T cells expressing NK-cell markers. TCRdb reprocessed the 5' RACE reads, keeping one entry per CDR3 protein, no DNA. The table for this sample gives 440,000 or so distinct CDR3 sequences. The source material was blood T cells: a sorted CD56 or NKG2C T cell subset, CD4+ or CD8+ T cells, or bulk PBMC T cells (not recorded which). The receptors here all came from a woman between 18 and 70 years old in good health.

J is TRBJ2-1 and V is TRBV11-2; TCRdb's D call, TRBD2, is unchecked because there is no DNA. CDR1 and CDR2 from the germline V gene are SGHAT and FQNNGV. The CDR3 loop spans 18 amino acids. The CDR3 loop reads CASSLGLAGGPFLDEQFF.

CDR3 region: CASSVIYNEQFF. The chain joins TRBV5-4 to TRBJ2-1. From germline, CDR1 is SGHNT and CDR2 YYREEE (reference sequence). This CDR3 contains 12 residues.

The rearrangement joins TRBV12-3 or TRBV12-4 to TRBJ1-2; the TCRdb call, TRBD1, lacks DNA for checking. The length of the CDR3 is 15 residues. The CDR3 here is CASSLYGTPVNGYTF.